A selection of T cell receptor beta chains follows, all from one sample in a study of blood T cell repertoires in COVID-19. Libraries were prepared by immunoSEQ multiplex PCR; TCRdb keeps only in-frame clonotypes and omits some of them. The data contain around 120,000 clones, 88% of them singletons. Sequencing input: peripheral blood. These receptors all stem from a man aged 50 to 60 with acute or convalescent COVID-19. The CDR3 runs from the conserved cysteine through the conserved F or W. The D gene is left open where the match is weak. A row's size may be missing; if present it is once, few, many or a size class.

cdr3_nt	cdr3_aa	v_call	d_call	j_call	clone_size
TGTGCCAGCAGTGAAGCGCTTCTGTCAGGGGGCGGCTATGGCTACACCTTC	CASSEALLSGGGYGYTF	TRBV6-1	TRBD1	TRBJ1-2	.
TGCAGCGTTGAAGATCCTATATACGGAGAAGGCTACGAGCAGTACTTC	CSVEDPIYGEGYEQYF	TRBV29-1	.	TRBJ2-7	few
TGTGCCAGCAATTCGGGACAGGGAGGGAACGAGCAGTACTTC	CASNSGQGGNEQYF	TRBV6-6	TRBD1	TRBJ2-7	.
TGTGCCAGCAAACTAGCGGGAGAGGACGAGCAGTACTTC	CASKLAGEDEQYF	TRBV2	TRBD2	TRBJ2-7	.
TGCGCCAGCAGCTTGGTAGCGGGAGGTGGTGAGACCCAGTACTTC	CASSLVAGGGETQYF	TRBV5-1	TRBD2	TRBJ2-5	.
TGCGCCAGCAGCTTGGCCGGAGGCAGGGAAGCTTTCTTT	CASSLAGGREAFF	TRBV5-1	.	TRBJ1-1	.
TGTGCCAGCACCTGGACAGACTATGGCTACACCTTC	CASTWTDYGYTF	TRBV12-3/TRBV12-4	.	TRBJ1-2	.
TGCGCCAGCAGCGGGGACTCTCCCTCGGGACAGCATTTT	CASSGDSPSGQHF	TRBV5-1	.	TRBJ1-5	.
TGTGCCAGCAGCTTAGAGGGGGCGGTCTATGGCTACACCTTC	CASSLEGAVYGYTF	TRBV7-9	TRBD1	TRBJ1-2	once
TGTGCCAGCAGCTCAGGACAGGGGACTTACAATGAGCAGTTCTTC	CASSSGQGTYNEQFF	TRBV7-2	TRBD1	TRBJ2-1	.
TGTGCCAGCAGCTTGGGGGGAAGGCTCGGAGGCTACACCTTC	CASSLGGRLGGYTF	TRBV7-9	.	TRBJ1-2	.
TGTGCCAGCAGCTTAGCGGGAGTTCTTCTTCTTGCCGAGCAGTACTTC	CASSLAGVLLLAEQYF	TRBV7-9	.	TRBJ2-7	.
TGCGCCAGCAGCCAAGATCGGCAGGGTGGCTATGGCTACACCTTC	CASSQDRQGGYGYTF	TRBV4-3	.	TRBJ1-2	.
TGTGCCAGCAGCTTAGGCGACAGGAATGAAAAACTGTTTTTT	CASSLGDRNEKLFF	TRBV7-9	.	TRBJ1-4	.
TGTGCCAGCAGTTACGGGGACAGGGGGCGCGGGGCTTTCTTT	CASSYGDRGRGAFF	TRBV6-5	TRBD1	TRBJ1-1	once
TGTGCCAGCAGCTTAGAGGGTAGCGGGACCTACGAGCAGTACTTC	CASSLEGSGTYEQYF	TRBV7-6	TRBD2	TRBJ2-7	.
TGTGCCACCAGTGATCAGGACAGGGGGCTGAGTGAGCAGTTCTTC	CATSDQDRGLSEQFF	TRBV24-1	TRBD1	TRBJ2-1	once
TGTGCCAGCAGCCGAGGTGATCCTGGCGGCGAGCAGTACTTC	CASSRGDPGGEQYF	TRBV14	.	TRBJ2-7	.
TGTGCCAGCAGCTCGACAAAGAACACTGAAGCTTTCTTT	CASSSTKNTEAFF	TRBV7-8	.	TRBJ1-1	.
TGTGCCAGCGGAGGGGGGGGCCCTGGAAACACCATATATTTT	CASGGGGPGNTIYF	TRBV2	.	TRBJ1-3	.
TGTGCCATCAGTGAGCCAGGGGGCGCCACAGATACGCAGTATTTT	CAISEPGGATDTQYF	TRBV10-3	TRBD1	TRBJ2-3	.